The 14 T cell receptor beta chains presented below share a single source sample, sequenced in a study of blood T cell repertoires in COVID-19. Profiling relied on immunoSEQ multiplex PCR, and the TCRdb table lists in-frame clones only, not all of them. The sample contains about 160,000 clones, roughly 86% of which appear only once. Sequencing input: peripheral blood. These TCRs come from a man aged 50 or older with active or convalescent COVID-19.

This clone was detected only once. V gene TRBV15 combines with J gene TRBJ1-5; D ambiguous. CDR1 and CDR2 from the germline V gene are LNHNV and YYDKDF (reference sequence). Trimming took 8 bases from V and 9 from J, leaving 17 bases between them. This CDR3 has 13 residues. The CDR3 region has the DNA TGTGCCACCCGAAGTACGGGAACATCGCCCCAGCATTTT. Its protein product is CATRSTGTSPQHF.

The gene calls are TRBV4-1 and TRBJ2-5; 8 bases match TRBD2. The germline gives CDR1 MGHRA, CDR2 YSYEKL. This CDR3 spans 15 amino acids. V gave up 1 base and J gave up 1 base; unmatched junction bases: 2. CDR3 sequence: CASSQGGGIQETQYF. In nucleotides, the CDR3 is TGCGCCAGCAGCCAAGGCGGGGGGATCCAAGAGACCCAGTACTTC.

The V gene is TRBV19, the J gene TRBJ1-5, with 7 nucleotides matching TRBD1. With V trimmed by 5 bases and J by 2 bases, 3 bases remained unmatched. The CDR3 has 14 residues. Germline V gene sequence: CDR1 LNHDA, CDR2 SQIVND (reference sequence). This CDR3 reads CASSATGGNQPQHF. CDR3 bases: TGTGCCAGTAGTGCTACAGGGGGCAATCAGCCCCAGCATTTT.

This rearrangement joins TRBV11-3 to TRBJ2-3; 10 nucleotides agree with TRBD2. The germline V gene encodes CDR1 SGHNT and CDR2 YENEEA. The CDR3 is 17 amino acids. The trim removed 1 base at V and 5 bases at J, leaving 9 bases unmatched. This chain's CDR3 is CASSLVLAAGGGDTQYF. The DNA for the CDR3 is TGTGCCAGCAGCTTAGTCTTGGCAGCGGGAGGGGGAGATACGCAGTATTTT.

This clone has more than one count but fewer than ten. The rearrangement links TRBV24-1 to TRBJ2-1; D possibly corresponds to TRBD2 (6 bases). V lost 5 bases to trimming and J lost 8 bases, with 21 bases between them. CDR3 length: 16 amino acids. CDR1 KGHDR and CDR2 SFDVKD come from the germline V gene. The CDR3 sequence: CATSVPRGRGNDEQFF. CDR3 sequence (DNA): TGTGCCACCAGTGTTCCCCGAGGGCGCGGGAACGATGAGCAGTTCTTC.

The chain couples TRBV5-1 to TRBJ1-4; TRBD1 aligns across 7 bases. The CDR3 covers 14 residues. Germline V gene sequence: CDR1 SGHRS, CDR2 YFSETQ. Unmatched junction bases numbered 7, after V lost 4 bases and J lost 7 bases. This chain's CDR3 is CASSPDRVSEKLFF. CDR3 DNA: TGCGCCAGCAGCCCCGACAGGGTATCTGAAAAACTGTTTTTT.

This chain uses TRBV28 with TRBJ2-1, with D maybe TRBD1 (6 bases). CDR1 and CDR2 (germline): MDHEN, SYDVKM. The V end was cut by 4 bases, the J end by 11 bases, with 15 bases between. CDR3 length: 13 amino acids. In DNA, the CDR3 is TGTGCCAGCAGTTCCGGAGACAGGTTCAAGCAGTTCTTC. Protein: CASSSGDRFKQFF.

This chain joins TRBV27 and TRBJ1-3, with D unresolved. CDR1 and CDR2 from the germline V gene are MNHEY and SMNVEV (reference sequence). The V gene lost 1 base and the J gene lost 4 bases, with 17 bases spanning the gap. The CDR3 extends over 17 amino acids. CDR3 in amino acids: CASSLLPPPGAGNTIYF. The CDR3 DNA reads TGTGCCAGCAGTTTATTGCCCCCCCCAGGCGCCGGAAACACCATATATTTT.

The gene calls are TRBV9 and TRBJ2-5; a weak D match, TRBD2 (6 bases). V dropped 3 bases and J dropped 0 bases, with 12 bases sitting between them. In germline, CDR1 is SGDLS, CDR2 YYNGEE. This CDR3 comprises 15 residues. The CDR3 bases are TGTGCCAGCAGCGGGGGGGTAAACAACCAAGAGACCCAGTACTTC. Amino acids: CASSGGVNNQETQYF.

This clone was recorded only once. This chain joins TRBV15 and TRBJ2-5; D not resolved. The CDR3 length is 14 residues. Germline CDR1 and CDR2: LNHNV and YYDKDF (reference sequence). V lost 6 bases and J 4 bases, leaving 15 bases between the germline ends. The CDR3 spells CATRKNTGLETQYF. The CDR3, as DNA: TGTGCCACCAGGAAGAACACGGGTTTAGAGACCCAGTACTTC.

In DNA form, the CDR3 reads TGTGCCAGCAGCTTGGGAGGGTTGAATTCACCCCTCCACTTT. Protein sequence: CASSLGGLNSPLHF. V is TRBV5-4 and J is TRBJ1-6; D is unresolved. Germline-derived CDR1 and CDR2 are SGHNT and YYREEE (reference sequence). The V gene lost 0 bases and the J gene lost 7 bases, with 8 bases spanning the gap. The CDR3 extends over 14 amino acids.

The V and J genes are TRBV2 and TRBJ2-6, with unresolved D. Germline V gene lookup returns CDR1 SNHLY and CDR2 FYNNEI. The CDR3 is 13 amino acids. The V and J ends lost 7 bases and 0 bases respectively, with 4 bases between them. CDR3 nucleotide sequence: TGTGCCAGCACCCTCTCTGGGGCCAACGTCCTGACTTTC. It encodes CASTLSGANVLTF.

This sequence joins TRBV3-1 (or the pseudogene TRBV3-2) and TRBJ2-7, with TRBD2 matching 8 bases. Per the germline V gene, CDR1 is LGHDT and CDR2 is YNNKEL (reference sequence). This CDR3 is 16 amino acids long. V lost 1 base to trimming and J lost 2 bases; unmatched junction nucleotides: 7. DNA for the CDR3: TGTGCCAGCAGCCAAGGCCCAGGACTAGCACCCTACGAGCAGTACTTC. This sequence encodes CASSQGPGLAPYEQYF.

This clone was counted only a few times. This sequence joins TRBV12-3 or TRBV12-4 and TRBJ2-5; weak D call: TRBD1 (6 bases). Trimming removed 5 bases at V and 2 bases at J, with 9 bases between. This CDR3 has 13 amino acids. The DNA for the CDR3 is TGTGCCAGCAGTGGACAGACTCAAGAGACCCAGTACTTC. Amino acid sequence: CASSGQTQETQYF.